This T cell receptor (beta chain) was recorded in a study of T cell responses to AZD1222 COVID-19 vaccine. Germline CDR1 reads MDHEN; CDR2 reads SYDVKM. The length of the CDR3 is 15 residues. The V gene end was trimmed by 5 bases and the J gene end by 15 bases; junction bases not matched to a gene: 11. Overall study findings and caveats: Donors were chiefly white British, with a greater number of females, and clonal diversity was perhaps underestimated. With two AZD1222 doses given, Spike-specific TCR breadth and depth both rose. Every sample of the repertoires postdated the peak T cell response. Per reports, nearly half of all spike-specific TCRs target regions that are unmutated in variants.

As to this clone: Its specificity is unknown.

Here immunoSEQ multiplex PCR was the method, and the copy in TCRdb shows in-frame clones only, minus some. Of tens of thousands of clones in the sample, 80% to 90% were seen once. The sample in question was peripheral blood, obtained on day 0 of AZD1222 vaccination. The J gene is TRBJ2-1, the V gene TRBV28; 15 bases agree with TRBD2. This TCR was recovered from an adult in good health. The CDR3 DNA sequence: TGTGCCAGCAGTACCGGACTAGCGGGAGGGGCCCTTTCGTTCTTC. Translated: CASSTGLAGGALSFF. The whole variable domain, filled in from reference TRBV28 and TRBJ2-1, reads DVKVTQSSRYLVKRTGEKVFLECVQDMDHENMFWYRQDPGLGLRLIYFSYDVKMKEKGDIPEGYSVSREKKERFSLILESASTNQTSMYLCASSTGLAGGALSFFGPGTRLTVL.